This TCR beta chain is drawn from a study of T-cell memory formation after mild COVID-19. Findings of the study overall: CD8+ contracting clones occupied EMRA, while CD4+ ones occupied mainly CM and EM. SARS-CoV-2 specificity of second-wave clones peaking day 37 was unconfirmed. Clones that got smaller from day 15 to 85 had even CD4/CD8, while clones growing later tipped toward CD4+.

TCRdb redid the calling of the 5' RACE reads with MiXCR, one entry per CDR3 protein. Here the sample spans approximately 150,000 distinct CDR3 sequences, 6% to 6.5% being singletons. J was trimmed by 2 bases and V by 5 bases; bases with no gene match: 2. CDR1 is KGHDR, CDR2 SFDVKD, per germline. The CDR3 runs to 15 residues. This clonotype occurred many times. As yet, its antigen is unknown. Sequencing was performed on PBMCs or a T cell subset sorted from them (not recorded which). The TCR was taken from an adult woman who had mild COVID-19 (a few samples of this study predate the infection). Cell type and time point are not known. The chain uses TRBV24-1 and TRBJ2-2, with 9 bases fitting TRBD1. CDR3 in amino acids: CATSGGQGNTGELFF. Written as DNA, the CDR3 is TGTGCCACCAGTGGGGGACAGGGAAACACCGGGGAGCTGTTTTTT.